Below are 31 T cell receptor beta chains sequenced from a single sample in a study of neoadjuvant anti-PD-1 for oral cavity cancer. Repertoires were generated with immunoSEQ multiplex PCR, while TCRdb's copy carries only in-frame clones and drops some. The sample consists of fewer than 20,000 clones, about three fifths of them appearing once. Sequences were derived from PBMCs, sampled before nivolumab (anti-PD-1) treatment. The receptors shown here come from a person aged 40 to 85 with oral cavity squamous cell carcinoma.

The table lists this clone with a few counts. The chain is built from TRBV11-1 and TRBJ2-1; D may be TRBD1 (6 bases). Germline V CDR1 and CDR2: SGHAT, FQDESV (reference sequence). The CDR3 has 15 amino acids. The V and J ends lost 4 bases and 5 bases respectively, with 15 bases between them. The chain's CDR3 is CASSSGYRDDNEQFF. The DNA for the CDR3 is TGTGCCAGCAGCTCCGGTTACAGGGATGACAATGAGCAGTTCTTC.

CDR3 loop: CASSDILKGTDTQYF. In DNA, the CDR3 is TGTGCCAGCAGTGATATTCTTAAGGGCACAGATACGCAGTATTTT. The chain couples TRBV2 to TRBJ2-3, with D hard to call. Germline CDR1 is SNHLY and CDR2 is FYNNEI. The CDR3 is made up of 15 amino acids. V lost 3 bases and J 1 base, leaving 11 bases between the germline ends.

CDR3 DNA sequence: TGCAGCGTTGAAGATTGGCCCGAAAAACTGTTTTTT. It translates to CSVEDWPEKLFF. V usage is TRBV29-1 and J usage is TRBJ1-4; D unresolved. Trimming took off 0 bases at V and 8 bases at J, with 7 bases between the two ends. The CDR3 runs to 12 residues. Germline CDR1 SQVTM, CDR2 ANQGSEA.

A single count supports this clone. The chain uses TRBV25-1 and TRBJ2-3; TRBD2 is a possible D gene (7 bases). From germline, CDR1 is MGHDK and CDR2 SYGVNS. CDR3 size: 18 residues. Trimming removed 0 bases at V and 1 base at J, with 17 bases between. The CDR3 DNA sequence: TGTGCCAGCAGTGAATATCCAGGGACACGGGAGGGCACAGATACGCAGTATTTT. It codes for CASSEYPGTREGTDTQYF.

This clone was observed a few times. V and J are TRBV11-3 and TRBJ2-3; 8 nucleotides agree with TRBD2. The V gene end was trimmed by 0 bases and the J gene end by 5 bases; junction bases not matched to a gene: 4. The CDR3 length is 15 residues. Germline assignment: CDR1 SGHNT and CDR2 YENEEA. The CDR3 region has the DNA TGTGCCAGCAGCTTAGATGGGACTAGAGGAGATACGCAGTATTTT. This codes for CASSLDGTRGDTQYF.

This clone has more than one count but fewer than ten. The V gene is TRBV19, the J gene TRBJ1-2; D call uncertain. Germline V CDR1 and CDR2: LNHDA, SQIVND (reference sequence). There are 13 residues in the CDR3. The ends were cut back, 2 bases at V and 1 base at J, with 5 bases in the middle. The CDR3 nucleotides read TGTGCCAGTAGTATAAGGGATAACTATGGCTACACCTTC. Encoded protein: CASSIRDNYGYTF.

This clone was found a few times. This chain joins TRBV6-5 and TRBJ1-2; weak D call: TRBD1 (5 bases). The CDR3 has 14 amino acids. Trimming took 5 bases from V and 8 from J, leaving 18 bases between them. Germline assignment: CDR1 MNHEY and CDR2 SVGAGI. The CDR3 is CASSPGTPGRGYTF. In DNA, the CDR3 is TGTGCCAGCAGTCCCGGGACTCCCGGACGGGGCTACACCTTC.

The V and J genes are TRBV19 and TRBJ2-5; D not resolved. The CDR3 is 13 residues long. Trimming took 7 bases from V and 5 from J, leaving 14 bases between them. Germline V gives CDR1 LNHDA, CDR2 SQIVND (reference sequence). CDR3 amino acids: CASIPSGGETQYF. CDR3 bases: TGTGCCAGTATCCCATCGGGTGGGGAGACCCAGTACTTC.

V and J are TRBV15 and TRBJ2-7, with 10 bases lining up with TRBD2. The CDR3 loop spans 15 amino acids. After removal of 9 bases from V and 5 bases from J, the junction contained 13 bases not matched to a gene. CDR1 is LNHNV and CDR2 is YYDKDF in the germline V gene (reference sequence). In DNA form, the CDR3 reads TGTGCCACTTCAGGCGGGACTAGCGATTCCGACGAGCAGTACTTC. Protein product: CATSGGTSDSDEQYF.

The CDR3 coding sequence is TGCGCCAGCAGCTTGCAGGAGGGCAATGAGCAGTTCTTC. As protein: CASSLQEGNEQFF. The genes are TRBV5-1 and TRBJ2-1; a possible D gene is TRBD2 (6 bases). The V and J ends lost 1 base and 6 bases respectively, with 8 bases between them. This CDR3 is built from 13 residues. Looked up from germline, CDR1 is SGHRS and CDR2 is YFSETQ. The complete variable domain, with remaining parts taken from reference TRBV5-1 and TRBJ2-1, reads KAGVTQTPRYLIKTRGQQVTLSCSPISGHRSVSWYQQTPGQGLQFLFEYFSETQRNKGNFPGRFSGRQFSNSRSEMNVSTLELGDSALYLCASSLQEGNEQFFGPGTRLTVL.

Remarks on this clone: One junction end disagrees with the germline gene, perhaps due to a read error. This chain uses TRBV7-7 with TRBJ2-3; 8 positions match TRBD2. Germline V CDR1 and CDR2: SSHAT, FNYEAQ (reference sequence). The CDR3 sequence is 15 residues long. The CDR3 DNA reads TGTGCTAGCAGCCCGAGCGGGAGTATTACAGATACGCAGTATTTT. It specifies CASSPSGSITDTQYF.

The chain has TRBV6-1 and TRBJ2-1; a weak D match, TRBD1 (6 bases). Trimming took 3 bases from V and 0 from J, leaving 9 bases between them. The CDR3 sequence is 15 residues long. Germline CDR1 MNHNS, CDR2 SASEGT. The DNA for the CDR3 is TGTGCCAGCAGTGAGAGGGGGAACTCCTACAATGAGCAGTTCTTC. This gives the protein CASSERGNSYNEQFF.

DNA for the CDR3: TGTGCCTGGAGTGTTCACAGGGACATTCAGTACTTC. It codes for CAWSVHRDIQYF. The J gene is TRBJ2-4, the V gene TRBV30; perhaps TRBD1 as D (6 bases). V was pared by 0 bases and J by 8 bases, with 8 bases between. CDR1 and CDR2 from the germline V gene are GTSNPN and SVGIG (reference sequence). The CDR3 has 12 residues.

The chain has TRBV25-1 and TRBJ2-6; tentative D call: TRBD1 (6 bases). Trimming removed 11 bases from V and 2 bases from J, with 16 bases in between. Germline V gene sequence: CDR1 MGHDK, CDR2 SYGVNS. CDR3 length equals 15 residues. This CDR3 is CAAGERGTGANVLTF. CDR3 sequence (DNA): TGTGCCGCAGGGGAAAGGGGAACTGGGGCCAACGTCCTGACTTTC. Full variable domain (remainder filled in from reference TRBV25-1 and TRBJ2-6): EADIYQTPRYLVIGTGKKITLECSQTMGHDKMYWYQQDPGMELHLIHYSYGVNSTEKGDLSSESTVSRIRTEHFPLTLESARPSHTSQYLCAAGERGTGANVLTFGAGSRLTVL.

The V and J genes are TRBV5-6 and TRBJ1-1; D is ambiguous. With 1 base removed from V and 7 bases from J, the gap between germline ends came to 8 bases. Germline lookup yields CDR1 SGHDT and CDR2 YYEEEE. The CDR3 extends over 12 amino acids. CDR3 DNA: TGTGCCAGCAGCTTGCAATTGGATGAAGCTTTCTTT. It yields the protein CASSLQLDEAFF.

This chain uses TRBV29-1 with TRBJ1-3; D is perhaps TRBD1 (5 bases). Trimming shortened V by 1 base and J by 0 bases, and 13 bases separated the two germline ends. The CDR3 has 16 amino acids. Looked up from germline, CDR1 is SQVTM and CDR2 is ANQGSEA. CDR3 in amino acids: CSVEGGSGISGNTIYF. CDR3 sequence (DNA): TGCAGCGTTGAAGGGGGCTCGGGGATCTCTGGAAACACCATATATTTT.

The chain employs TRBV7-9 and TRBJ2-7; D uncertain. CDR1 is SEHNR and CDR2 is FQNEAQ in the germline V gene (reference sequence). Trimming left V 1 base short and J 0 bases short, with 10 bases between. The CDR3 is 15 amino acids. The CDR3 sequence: CASSLGAGLSYEQYF. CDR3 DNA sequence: TGTGCCAGCAGCTTAGGTGCAGGCCTCTCCTACGAGCAGTACTTC.

The CDR3 loop reads CASSLGSYNEQFF. The CDR3 DNA reads TGTGCCAGCAGCTTAGGATCCTACAATGAGCAGTTCTTC. This sequence joins TRBV11-3 and TRBJ2-1; D remains ambiguous. CDR3 length: 13 residues. V lost 1 base, J lost 1 base, and 2 bases lay in between. Germline assignment: CDR1 SGHNT and CDR2 YENEEA.

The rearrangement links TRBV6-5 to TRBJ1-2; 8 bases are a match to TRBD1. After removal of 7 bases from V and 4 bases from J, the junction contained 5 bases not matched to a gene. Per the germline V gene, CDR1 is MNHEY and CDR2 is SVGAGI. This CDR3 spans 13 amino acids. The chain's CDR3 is CASKMGQVYGYTF. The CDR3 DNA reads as TGTGCCAGCAAGATGGGACAGGTCTATGGCTACACCTTC.

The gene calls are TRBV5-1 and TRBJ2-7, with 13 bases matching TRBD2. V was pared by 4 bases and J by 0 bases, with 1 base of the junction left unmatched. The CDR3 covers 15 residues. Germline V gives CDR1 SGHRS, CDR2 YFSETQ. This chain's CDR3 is CASSRTSGSSYEQYF. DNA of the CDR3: TGCGCCAGCAGCAGGACTAGCGGGAGCTCCTACGAGCAGTACTTC.

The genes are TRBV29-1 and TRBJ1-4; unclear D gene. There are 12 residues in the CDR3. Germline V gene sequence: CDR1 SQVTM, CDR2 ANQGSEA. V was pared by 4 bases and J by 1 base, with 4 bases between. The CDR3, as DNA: TGCAGCGTTGTAGTAACTAATGAAAAACTGTTTTTT. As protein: CSVVVTNEKLFF.

The CDR3 DNA is TGTGCCAGCAGTTTGGTCGGGGATGAGCAGTTCTTC. Protein product: CASSLVGDEQFF. V gene TRBV27 combines with J gene TRBJ2-1, with TRBD2 as a possible D gene (5 bases). Germline CDR1 and CDR2: MNHEY and SMNVEV (reference sequence). Between the trimmed V and J ends, which lost 3 bases and 8 bases, there was a span of 8 bases. The CDR3 length is 12 residues.

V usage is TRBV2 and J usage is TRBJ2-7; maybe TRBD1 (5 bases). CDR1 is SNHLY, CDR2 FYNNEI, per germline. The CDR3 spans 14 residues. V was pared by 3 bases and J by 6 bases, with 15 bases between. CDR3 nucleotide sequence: TGTGCCAGCAGTGATTGGGGCGCTTCTGGCGAGCAGTACTTC. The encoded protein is CASSDWGASGEQYF.

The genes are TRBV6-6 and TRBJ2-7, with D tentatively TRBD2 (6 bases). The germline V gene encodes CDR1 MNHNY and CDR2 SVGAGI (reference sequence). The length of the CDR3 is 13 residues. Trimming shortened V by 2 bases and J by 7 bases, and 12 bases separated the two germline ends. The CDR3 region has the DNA TGTGCCAGCAGTTACGGGACCGGGACTGAGCAGTACTTC. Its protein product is CASSYGTGTEQYF.

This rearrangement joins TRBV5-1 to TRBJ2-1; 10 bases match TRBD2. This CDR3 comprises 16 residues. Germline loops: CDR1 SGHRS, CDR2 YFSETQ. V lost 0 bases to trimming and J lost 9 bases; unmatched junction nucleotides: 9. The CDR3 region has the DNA TGCGCCAGCAGCTTGGGTACTAGCGGGAAAGTGGGTGAGCAGTTCTTC. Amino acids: CASSLGTSGKVGEQFF.

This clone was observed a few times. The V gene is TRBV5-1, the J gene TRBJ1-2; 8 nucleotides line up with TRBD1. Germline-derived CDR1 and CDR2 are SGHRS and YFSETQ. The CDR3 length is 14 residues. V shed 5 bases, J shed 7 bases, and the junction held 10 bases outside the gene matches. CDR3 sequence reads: CASRKGGQEGGYTF. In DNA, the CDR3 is TGCGCCAGCAGAAAGGGGGGACAGGAGGGTGGCTACACCTTC.

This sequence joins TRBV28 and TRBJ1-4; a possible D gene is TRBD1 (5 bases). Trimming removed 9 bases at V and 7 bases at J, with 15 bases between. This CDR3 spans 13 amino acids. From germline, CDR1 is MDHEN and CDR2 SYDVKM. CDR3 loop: CASGPDSLEKLFF. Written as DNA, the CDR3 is TGTGCCAGTGGCCCAGACAGTCTTGAAAAACTGTTTTTT.

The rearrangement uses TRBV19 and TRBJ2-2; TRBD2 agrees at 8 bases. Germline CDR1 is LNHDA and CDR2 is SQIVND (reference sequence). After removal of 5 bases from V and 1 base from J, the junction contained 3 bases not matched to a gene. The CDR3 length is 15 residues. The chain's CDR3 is CASSPREVNTGELFF. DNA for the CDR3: TGTGCCAGTAGTCCGCGGGAGGTGAACACCGGGGAGCTGTTTTTT.

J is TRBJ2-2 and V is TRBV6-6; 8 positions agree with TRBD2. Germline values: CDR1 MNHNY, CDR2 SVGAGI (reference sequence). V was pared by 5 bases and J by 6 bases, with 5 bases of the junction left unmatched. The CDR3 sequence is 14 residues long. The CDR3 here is CASSPAGGAGELFF. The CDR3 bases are TGTGCCAGCAGTCCCGCGGGGGGAGCCGGGGAGCTGTTTTTT.

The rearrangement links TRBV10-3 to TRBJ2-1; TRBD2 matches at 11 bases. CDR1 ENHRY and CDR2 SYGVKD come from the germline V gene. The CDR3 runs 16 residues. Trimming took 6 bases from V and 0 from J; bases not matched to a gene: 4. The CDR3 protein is CAIRSTSGSSYNEQFF. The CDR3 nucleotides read TGTGCCATCAGGAGCACTAGCGGGAGCTCCTACAATGAGCAGTTCTTC.

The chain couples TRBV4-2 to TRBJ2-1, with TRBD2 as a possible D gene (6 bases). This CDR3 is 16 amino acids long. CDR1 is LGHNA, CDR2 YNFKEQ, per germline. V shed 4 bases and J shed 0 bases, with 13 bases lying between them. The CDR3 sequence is CASSLSGPSSYNEQFF. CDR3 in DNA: TGTGCCAGCAGCCTGAGCGGGCCTAGCTCCTACAATGAGCAGTTCTTC.